These 11 T cell receptor beta chains came from one sample sequenced in a study of STAT5B mutations in CD4+ large granular lymphocyte leukemia. Clones were sequenced by immunoSEQ multiplex PCR, and TCRdb holds only the in-frame ones, with some missing. The sample includes around 25,000 clones, 72% of them seen just once. The source material was CD4+ T cells from blood buffy coats. The receptor source for this set is a human donor in good health.

The chain is built from TRBV6-5 and TRBJ1-1; tentative D call: TRBD1 (6 bases). Germline V CDR1 and CDR2: MNHEY, SVGAGI. The CDR3 extends over 15 amino acids. Between the trimmed V and J ends, which lost 2 bases and 4 bases, there was a span of 14 bases. DNA of the CDR3: TGTGCCAGCAGTTACGGGGGGGCGCGTTGCACTGAAGCTTTCTTT. Translating gives CASSYGGARCTEAFF.

The chain joins TRBV9 to TRBJ2-1; 11 positions agree with TRBD2. The V and J ends lost 3 bases and 8 bases, in that order; junction bases with no gene match: 7. Germline V gene sequence: CDR1 SGDLS, CDR2 YYNGEE. The CDR3 has 15 amino acids. The CDR3 region is CASSAVAGGRDEQFF. DNA for the CDR3: TGTGCCAGCAGCGCCGTAGCGGGGGGGCGGGATGAGCAGTTCTTC.

This chain uses TRBV19 with TRBJ1-2; TRBD1 matches 10 bases. The trim removed 7 bases at V and 8 bases at J, leaving 13 bases unmatched. CDR1 is LNHDA and CDR2 is SQIVND in the germline V gene (reference sequence). This CDR3 is 15 amino acids long. For the CDR3, the DNA is TGTGCCAGTAACGACCCGGGACAGGGGTTTTTGGGCTACACCTTC. This translates into CASNDPGQGFLGYTF.

The rearrangement links TRBV5-4 to TRBJ2-7; D may be TRBD1 (6 bases). V was clipped by 4 bases and J by 1 base, with 12 bases between them. Germline CDR1 SGHNT, CDR2 YYREEE (reference sequence). The CDR3 covers 14 residues. CDR3 sequence reads: CASSKQGGSYEQYF. The DNA for the CDR3 is TGTGCCAGCAGCAAACAGGGTGGTTCCTACGAGCAGTACTTC.

The chain uses TRBV7-3 and TRBJ1-1; 7 bases map to TRBD1. Unmatched junction bases numbered 9, after V lost 5 bases and J lost 3 bases. There are 15 residues in the CDR3. CDR1 and CDR2 from the germline V gene are SGHTA and FQGTGA. The CDR3: CASSRTPQGYTEAFF. The CDR3 DNA is TGTGCCAGCAGCCGAACACCACAGGGGTACACTGAAGCTTTCTTT.

The chain carries TRBV15 and TRBJ2-2, with TRBD1 identical over 7 bases. J lost 3 bases, V lost 1 base, and 5 bases had no gene match. The CDR3 sequence is 16 residues long. Germline assignment: CDR1 LNHNV and CDR2 YYDKDF (reference sequence). CDR3 amino acids: CATSRATGKDTGELFF. The CDR3, as DNA: TGTGCCACCAGCAGAGCGACAGGGAAGGACACCGGGGAGCTGTTTTTT.

The rearrangement uses TRBV7-2 and TRBJ2-5; tentative D call: TRBD1 (6 bases). The CDR3 loop spans 13 amino acids. V was trimmed by 0 bases and J by 5 bases, leaving 7 bases between them. The germline gives CDR1 SGHTA, CDR2 FQGNSA. The CDR3 loop reads CASSLARGETQYF. DNA of the CDR3: TGTGCCAGCAGCTTAGCGAGGGGGGAGACCCAGTACTTC.

Only one count was recorded for this clone. The V and J genes are TRBV7-2 and TRBJ2-5; unclear D gene. The DNA end lines up better with TRBJ2-7; the J call may be wrong. The germline gives CDR1 SGHTA, CDR2 FQGNSA. The length of the CDR3 is 14 residues. Written as DNA, the CDR3 is TGTGCCAGCAGCTTAGGAATGAAAAAGGACGAGCAGTACTTC. Its translation: CASSLGMKKDEQYF.

This chain uses TRBV5-6 with TRBJ1-5; 7 nucleotides line up with TRBD1. Germline CDR1 SGHDT, CDR2 YYEEEE. V lost 4 bases to trimming and J lost 5 bases; unmatched junction nucleotides: 9. The CDR3 totals 15 residues. CDR3 bases: TGTGCCAGCAGCGAAAGGGGACAGTGGGATCAGCCCCAGCATTTT. It translates to CASSERGQWDQPQHF.

The chain uses TRBV25-1 and TRBJ2-7; D might be TRBD1 (6 bases). The CDR3 runs 18 residues. CDR1 MGHDK and CDR2 SYGVNS come from the germline V gene. Trimming removed 4 bases from V and 1 base from J, with 23 bases in between. CDR3: CASSARTLQGRFSYEQYF. In DNA, the CDR3 is TGTGCCAGCAGTGCTCGGACTCTACAGGGCCGATTTTCCTACGAGCAGTACTTC.

V is TRBV11-2 and J is TRBJ1-3; TRBD1 is a possible D gene (5 bases). Germline lookup yields CDR1 SGHAT and CDR2 FQNNGV. The CDR3 runs 15 residues. V was pared by 3 bases and J by 6 bases, with 15 bases between. In nucleotides, the CDR3 is TGTGCCAGCAGCTTCTCGATGGGGACGACAAACACCATATATTTT. This sequence encodes CASSFSMGTTNTIYF.